This is a list of T cell receptor beta chains from one sample in a study of OX40 agonist ivuxolimab in advanced cancers. Profiling relied on immunoSEQ multiplex PCR, and the TCRdb table lists in-frame clones only, not all of them. The sample has roughly 41,000 clones; about 79% are singletons. Source: CD4+ or CD8+ T cells sorted from blood, taken in a trial of the OX40 agonist ivuxolimab. The receptors stem from an adult with an advanced solid tumor such as melanoma, head and neck, liver or kidney cancer. The CDR3 runs from the conserved cysteine through the conserved F or W. A D gene is named only where the DNA matches it firmly. For some rows the clone size is stated as once, few or many, or as a class when expanded; others skip it.

CDR3nt: TGTGCCAGCAGCCCCCGGACAGGGGGCTACGAGCAGTACTTC
CDR3aa: CASSPRTGGYEQYF
d_gene: TRBD1
v_gene: TRBV7-2
abundance: NA
j_gene: TRBJ2-7
len: 14

CDR3nt: TGTGCCAGCAGTTACCGGAGCTCTGGAAACACCATATATTTT
CDR3aa: CASSYRSSGNTIYF
d_gene: NA
v_gene: TRBV6-5
abundance: NA
j_gene: TRBJ1-3
len: 14

CDR3nt: TGCAGCGTGGCTACCTCCACTGCGAATGAGCAGTTCTTC
CDR3aa: CSVATSTANEQFF
d_gene: NA
v_gene: TRBV29-1
abundance: NA
j_gene: TRBJ2-1
len: 13

CDR3nt: TGCGCCAGCAGCCGACTCGGGACAGGGGGGATCGACTATGGCTACACCTTC
CDR3aa: CASSRLGTGGIDYGYTF
d_gene: TRBD1
v_gene: TRBV5-1
abundance: NA
j_gene: TRBJ1-2
len: 17

CDR3nt: TGTGCCAGCAGTCAACGCCGCCAGGTTACTTGGAATGAAAAACTGTTTTTT
CDR3aa: CASSQRRQVTWNEKLFF
d_gene: NA
v_gene: TRBV27
abundance: NA
j_gene: TRBJ1-4
len: 17

CDR3nt: TGTGCCAGCAGGGAAGGGATCTACGAGCAGTACTTC
CDR3aa: CASREGIYEQYF
d_gene: NA
v_gene: TRBV6-1
abundance: NA
j_gene: TRBJ2-7
len: 12

CDR3nt: TGTGCCTGGAGTGTTTTCGCGGGGAGGGCCTATGGCTACACCTTC
CDR3aa: CAWSVFAGRAYGYTF
d_gene: NA
v_gene: TRBV30
abundance: NA
j_gene: TRBJ1-2
len: 15

CDR3nt: TGTGCCTGGAGCGGGACAGCATTTTCTCGAGAGACCCAGTACTTC
CDR3aa: CAWSGTAFSRETQYF
d_gene: TRBD1
v_gene: TRBV30
abundance: NA
j_gene: TRBJ2-5
len: 15

CDR3nt: TGCGCCAGCAGCTTGGATGCGGGACGAACCGGGGAGCTGTTTTTT
CDR3aa: CASSLDAGRTGELFF
d_gene: NA
v_gene: TRBV5-1
abundance: NA
j_gene: TRBJ2-2
len: 15

CDR3nt: TGTGCCTGGAGGGACAAGAGCTCCTATAATTCACCCCTCCACTTT
CDR3aa: CAWRDKSSYNSPLHF
d_gene: NA
v_gene: TRBV30
abundance: few
j_gene: TRBJ1-6
len: 15

CDR3nt: TGTGCCAGCAGCACATATGAAGCTTTCTTT
CDR3aa: CASSTYEAFF
d_gene: NA
v_gene: TRBV7-9
abundance: NA
j_gene: TRBJ1-1
len: 10

CDR3nt: TGTGCCAGCAGCTTAGCGGCCACAGGGTCGAACACCGGGGAGCTGTTTTTT
CDR3aa: CASSLAATGSNTGELFF
d_gene: NA
v_gene: TRBV7-9
abundance: NA
j_gene: TRBJ2-2
len: 17

CDR3nt: TGTGCCAGCAGTGAAGCGCCGGGGATCTATGGCTACACCTTC
CDR3aa: CASSEAPGIYGYTF
d_gene: NA
v_gene: TRBV6-1
abundance: once
j_gene: TRBJ1-2
len: 14

CDR3nt: TGTGCCAGCAGCCGGACAGGGTACAATCAGCCCCAGCATTTT
CDR3aa: CASSRTGYNQPQHF
d_gene: TRBD1
v_gene: TRBV6-5
abundance: few
j_gene: TRBJ1-5
len: 14